This TCR beta chain was obtained from a study of shared clonotypes between healthy human individuals. Broader study findings: Generation of non-shared clonotypes was less probable than generation of clonotypes shared by all four donors.

The CDR3 totals 13 residues. CDR1 and CDR2 from the germline V gene are SGHRS and YFSETQ. V shed 4 bases and J shed 5 bases, with 12 bases lying between them. Data came from immunoSEQ multiplex PCR; TCRdb stores just in-frame clones and leaves some out. This sample has some 2,500,000 clones, with roughly 93% found just once. Of note for this clone: No antigen is known for it.

V usage is TRBV5-1 and J usage is TRBJ1-1; no clear D. The sequence derives from a man in his late teens or twenties in good health. Some clones in this sample may be carry-over from other donors' samples. The sequencing input was naive CD4+ T cells from PBMCs. Subset of the sample: CD45RA+ positively selected. The CDR3 is CASSAELGTEAFF. CDR3 nucleotide sequence: TGCGCCAGCAGCGCGGAACTTGGGACTGAAGCTTTCTTT.